Listed here are 15 T cell receptor beta chains from one sample, sequenced in a study of early T cells in non-severe SARS-CoV-2 infection. Each CDR3 protein is one row after TCRdb ran MiXCR on the 5' RACE reads. The table includes approximately 9,100 distinct CDR3 sequences, 4.8% detected once. The sample was whole blood. The receptor source for this set is an adult who was a healthcare worker with PCR-confirmed SARS-CoV-2 infection or an uninfected control (not recorded which).

As to this clonotype: A clone one base away is much larger, so this may be a read error. The V and J genes are TRBV20-1 and TRBJ2-2; D not certain. V gave up 7 bases and J gave up 2 bases, with 17 bases separating them. In germline, CDR1 is DFQATT, CDR2 SNEGSKA (reference sequence). The CDR3 sequence is 15 residues long. The CDR3 nucleotides read TGCAGTGTCATTAAAGCCCATACCAACACCGGGGAGCTGTTTTTT. It codes for CSVIKAHTNTGELFF.

This clonotype is categorized as medium-sized. At one of its ends the junction is not consistent with the germline gene, which may arise from a read error. The rearrangement joins TRBV20-1 to TRBJ2-5, with 7 bases aligning to TRBD1. Germline V lookup: CDR1 DFQATT, CDR2 SNEGSKA (reference sequence). There are 11 residues in the CDR3. CDR3 sequence reads: CSATTGSAQRF. The CDR3 DNA reads as TGCAGTGCTACGACAGGGTCAGCCCAACGTTTC.

By proportion, this clonotype is medium-sized. The gene calls are TRBV29-1 and TRBJ2-6; unclear D gene. Germline V gene sequence: CDR1 SQVTM, CDR2 ANQGSEA. V was pared by 4 bases and J by 0 bases, with 16 bases between. The CDR3 runs 17 residues. CDR3 sequence reads: CSVGMGRSYSGANVLTF. The CDR3 coding sequence is TGCAGCGTTGGTATGGGCCGTTCCTACTCTGGGGCCAACGTCCTGACTTTC.

This clonotype has ten or more counts. The gene calls are TRBV5-1 and TRBJ2-1; D gene unclear. The ends were cut back, 6 bases at V and 3 bases at J, with 7 bases in the middle. CDR1 and CDR2 from the germline V gene are SGHRS and YFSETQ. CDR3 length: 12 amino acids. CDR3 coding DNA: TGCGCCAGCACCAGGTTCTACAATGAGCAGTTCTTC. Translation: CASTRFYNEQFF.

By proportion, this clonotype is medium-sized. The V and J genes are TRBV19 and TRBJ1-5, with 7 bases that match TRBD1. The CDR3 sequence is 14 residues long. Unmatched junction bases numbered 5, after V lost 7 bases and J lost 2 bases. CDR1 LNHDA and CDR2 SQIVND come from the germline V gene (reference sequence). CDR3 residues: CASTLGQGNQPQHF. The CDR3 DNA reads TGTGCCAGTACCCTAGGACAGGGCAATCAGCCCCAGCATTTT.

This clonotype is labeled as medium-sized. V and J are TRBV28 and TRBJ1-2; a possible D gene is TRBD1 (5 bases). The CDR3 has 14 residues. CDR1 is MDHEN, CDR2 SYDVKM, per germline. V lost 3 bases and J lost 2, with 10 bases in between. The CDR3 DNA reads as TGTGCCAGCAGTTTTCGGGGGGAAAACTATGGCTACACCTTC. It translates to CASSFRGENYGYTF.

This clonotype has at least ten counts. This chain connects TRBV19 to TRBJ1-1, with no clear D. CDR3 length equals 14 residues. Deletions cut 0 bases from V and 1 base from J, with 6 bases between. In germline, CDR1 is LNHDA, CDR2 SQIVND (reference sequence). The CDR3 bases are TGTGCCAGTAGTATAGATCCGGGGAACACTGAAGCTTTCTTT. Its protein product is CASSIDPGNTEAFF.

By sample fraction, this clonotype is medium-sized. The chain carries TRBV7-6 and TRBJ1-5, with 9 nucleotides matching TRBD1. Germline assignment: CDR1 SGHVS and CDR2 FNYEAQ. This CDR3 contains 15 residues. Trimming removed 5 bases from V and 3 bases from J; junction bases left unmatched: 5. The CDR3 DNA reads TGTGCCAGCAGCATCGGGACAGGGATCAATCAGCCCCAGCATTTT. This encodes CASSIGTGINQPQHF.

V usage is TRBV11-2 and J usage is TRBJ2-7; D is unresolved. Deletions cut 3 bases from V and 5 bases from J, with 8 bases between. Germline CDR1 SGHAT, CDR2 FQNNGV. This CDR3 spans 12 amino acids. CDR3 loop: CASSFRTNEQYF. CDR3 sequence (DNA): TGTGCCAGCAGCTTTAGAACTAACGAGCAGTACTTC.

Relative to its sample, this clonotype is medium-sized. The chain is built from TRBV20-1 and TRBJ2-7, with D tentatively TRBD2 (7 bases). CDR3 length: 14 residues. V lost 6 bases, J lost 2 bases, and 17 bases lay in between. Per the germline V gene, CDR1 is DFQATT and CDR2 is SNEGSKA (reference sequence). The CDR3 coding sequence is TGCAGTGCGGTAGGGCGGGGGCTTACCTACGAGCAGTACTTC. This encodes CSAVGRGLTYEQYF.

The V call is TRBV7-2, the J call TRBJ2-5; 10 nucleotides align to TRBD2. CDR3 length equals 15 residues. Germline V gives CDR1 SGHTA, CDR2 FQGNSA. With 5 bases clipped from V and 2 bases from J, the junction kept 5 bases outside the gene matches. Written as DNA, the CDR3 is TGTGCCAGCAGCGCCTGGACTAGCGGTCAAGAGACCCAGTACTTC. It encodes CASSAWTSGQETQYF.

This clonotype was picked up many times. The rearrangement uses TRBV6-1 and TRBJ2-1; 11 bases map to TRBD2. This CDR3 has 15 residues. Germline trimming cut 1 base from V and 7 bases from J; bases unmatched to any gene: 3. CDR1 is MNHNS and CDR2 is SASEGT in the germline V gene. The CDR3 region is CASSEVSGRANEQFF. CDR3 coding DNA: TGTGCCAGCAGTGAAGTTAGCGGGAGGGCAAATGAGCAGTTCTTC.

This clonotype was detected ten times or more. The chain couples TRBV7-6 to TRBJ2-1; 12 nucleotides line up with TRBD2. Germline lookup yields CDR1 SGHVS and CDR2 FNYEAQ. This CDR3 spans 16 amino acids. Germline trimming cut 4 bases from V and 3 bases from J; bases unmatched to any gene: 4. CDR3 protein: CASSSASGRDYNEQFF. Here the CDR3 DNA reads TGTGCCAGCAGCTCAGCTAGCGGGAGGGACTACAATGAGCAGTTCTTC.

This clonotype has a count of ten or more. The chain couples TRBV5-3 to TRBJ2-5, with 13 bases lining up with TRBD2. TRBV5-3 is assigned to the ORF class and has an uncertain function. There are 15 residues in the CDR3. Germline trimming cut 3 bases from V and 6 bases from J; bases unmatched to any gene: 5. The CDR3 sequence is CARSSWTSGSQTQYF. As DNA, the CDR3 is TGTGCCAGAAGCTCATGGACTAGCGGGAGTCAGACCCAGTACTTC.

This clonotype is judged medium-sized. The J gene is TRBJ2-7, the V gene TRBV10-1; TRBD2 aligns across 9 bases. Trimming at V came to 3 bases and at J to 0 bases, leaving 6 bases not matched to a gene. Germline assignment: CDR1 WNHNN and CDR2 SYGVQD (reference sequence). The CDR3 consists of 16 residues. The DNA of the CDR3 is TGCGCCAGCAGTGACGCCCGACTAGCGGACTCCTACGAGCAGTACTTC. Protein: CASSDARLADSYEQYF.